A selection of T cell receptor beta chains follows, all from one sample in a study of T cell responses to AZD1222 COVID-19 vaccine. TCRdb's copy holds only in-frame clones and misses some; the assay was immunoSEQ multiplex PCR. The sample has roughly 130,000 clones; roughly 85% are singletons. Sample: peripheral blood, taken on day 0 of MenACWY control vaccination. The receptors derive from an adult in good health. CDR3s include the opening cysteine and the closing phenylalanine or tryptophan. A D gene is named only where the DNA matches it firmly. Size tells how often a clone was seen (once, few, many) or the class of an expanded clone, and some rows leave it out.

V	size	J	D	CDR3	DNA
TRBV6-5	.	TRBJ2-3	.	CASMGWGQGMAQYF	TGTGCCAGTATGGGATGGGGACAAGGGATGGCGCAGTATTTT
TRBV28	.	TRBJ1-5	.	CASSFRGNNQPQHF	TGTGCCAGCAGTTTTCGGGGTAACAATCAGCCCCAGCATTTT
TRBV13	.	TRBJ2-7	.	CASSLLPYEQYF	TGTGCCAGCAGCTTACTCCCCTACGAGCAGTACTTC
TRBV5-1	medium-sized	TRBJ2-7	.	CASSLVGTTYEQYF	TGCGCCAGCAGCTTGGTGGGTACAACCTACGAGCAGTACTTC
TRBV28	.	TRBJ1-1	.	CASSLLGPAEAFF	TGTGCCAGCAGTTTATTAGGGCCGGCTGAAGCTTTCTTT
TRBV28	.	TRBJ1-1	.	CASLSPGEAFF	TGTGCCAGCCTATCCCCGGGGGAAGCTTTCTTT
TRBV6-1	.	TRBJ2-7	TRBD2	CASSELAGGSYEQYF	TGTGCCAGCAGTGAACTAGCGGGAGGATCCTACGAGCAGTACTTC
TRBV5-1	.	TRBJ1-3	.	CASSLDSGNTIYF	TGCGCCAGCAGCTTGGACTCTGGAAACACCATATATTTT
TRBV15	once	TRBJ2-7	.	CATSRLGRYEQYF	TGTGCCACCAGCAGACTGGGGAGGTACGAGCAGTACTTC
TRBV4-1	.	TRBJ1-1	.	CASSQDQLYTEAFF	TGCGCCAGCAGCCAAGATCAACTCTACACTGAAGCTTTCTTT
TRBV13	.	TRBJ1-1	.	CASIYRNTEAFF	TGTGCCAGCATTTACAGGAACACTGAAGCTTTCTTT
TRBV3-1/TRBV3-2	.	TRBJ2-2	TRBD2	CASSLRLAGGSNTGELFF	TGTGCCAGCAGCCTCCGACTAGCGGGCGGTTCGAACACCGGGGAGCTGTTTTTT
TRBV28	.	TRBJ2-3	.	CASSSQGESTDTQYF	TGTGCCAGCAGTTCTCAGGGTGAGAGTACAGATACGCAGTATTTT
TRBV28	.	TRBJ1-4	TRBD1	CASKDRGTNEKLFF	TGTGCCAGCAAGGACAGGGGCACTAATGAAAAACTGTTTTTT
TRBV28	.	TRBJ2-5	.	CASDSRGAVGETQYF	TGTGCCAGCGATTCCAGGGGCGCAGTGGGAGAGACCCAGTACTTC
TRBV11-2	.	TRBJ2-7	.	CASSLPPLGGYEQYF	TGTGCCAGCAGCTTACCTCCGCTAGGGGGATACGAGCAGTACTTC
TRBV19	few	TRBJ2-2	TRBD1	CASSEGTGGLTIAGELFF	TGTGCCAGTAGTGAGGGGACAGGGGGCTTGACTATCGCCGGGGAGCTGTTTTTT
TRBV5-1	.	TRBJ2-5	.	CASSSPQETQYF	TGCGCCAGCAGCTCACCTCAAGAGACCCAGTACTTC
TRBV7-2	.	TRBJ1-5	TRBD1	CASSLSGTGVNQPQHF	TGTGCCAGCAGCTTAAGTGGGACAGGGGTGAATCAGCCCCAGCATTTT
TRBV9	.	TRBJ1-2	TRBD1	CASSAGGSNYGYTF	TGTGCCAGCAGCGCAGGGGGCTCGAACTATGGCTACACCTTC
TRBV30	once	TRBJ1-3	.	CAWSSASGNTIYF	TGTGCCTGGTCGTCGGCGAGTGGAAACACCATATATTTT
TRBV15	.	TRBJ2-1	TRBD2	CATSRVAGGAYNEQFF	TGTGCCACCAGCAGAGTGGCGGGAGGGGCGTACAATGAGCAGTTCTTC
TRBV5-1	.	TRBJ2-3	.	CASSGPDTQYF	TGCGCCAGCAGCGGGCCAGATACGCAGTATTTT